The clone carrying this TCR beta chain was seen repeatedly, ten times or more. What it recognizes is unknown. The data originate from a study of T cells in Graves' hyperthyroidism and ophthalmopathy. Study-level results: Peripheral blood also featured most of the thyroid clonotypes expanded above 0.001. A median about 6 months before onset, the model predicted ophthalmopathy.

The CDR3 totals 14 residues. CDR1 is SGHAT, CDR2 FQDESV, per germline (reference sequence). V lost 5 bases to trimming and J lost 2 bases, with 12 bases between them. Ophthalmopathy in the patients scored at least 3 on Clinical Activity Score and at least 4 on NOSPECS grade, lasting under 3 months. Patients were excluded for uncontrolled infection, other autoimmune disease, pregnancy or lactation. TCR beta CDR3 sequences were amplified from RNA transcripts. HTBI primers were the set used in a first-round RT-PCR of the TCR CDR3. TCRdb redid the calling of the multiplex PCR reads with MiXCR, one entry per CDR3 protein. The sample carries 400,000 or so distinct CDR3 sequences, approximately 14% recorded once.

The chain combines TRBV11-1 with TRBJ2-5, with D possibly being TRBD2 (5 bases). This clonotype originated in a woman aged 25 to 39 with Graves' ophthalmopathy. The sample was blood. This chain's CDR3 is CASSRSGKQETQYF. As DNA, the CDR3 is TGTGCCAGCAGCAGATCCGGGAAACAAGAGACCCAGTACTTC.